The clone carrying this TCR beta chain was observed at least ten times. What it binds is not known. This entry comes from a study of human T cells and chemical hapten exposure. Study details: Once 0.01% DPC had been applied to the upper back by patch test, readings were taken at 6 days. Study-level findings and limits: Expanded TCRs formed significantly more large CDR3 similarity clusters than controls.

It was the library that attached unique molecular identifiers to individual cDNA molecules. From the RACE reads, TCRdb called clonotypes with MiXCR, one entry per CDR3 protein. The sample holds around 40,000 distinct CDR3 sequences, over 9.5% seen once. Germline CDR1 reads SGHVS; CDR2 reads FQNEAQ. V was clipped by 5 bases and J by 0 bases, with 7 bases between them. The CDR3 contains 13 residues. As for time point: patch test 3, about 24 weeks after DPC sensitization. Regarding treatment: therapeutic diphenylcyclopropenone sensitization with weekly scalp DPC. The authors' total RNA extraction used unfractionated whole blood.

The chain employs TRBV7-8 and TRBJ1-1; possible D gene TRBD1, 6 bases. The specimen comprised whole blood, sampled in connection with sensitization to the hapten diphenylcyclopropenone (DPC). This clonotype was obtained from a woman aged 40 to 50 with alopecia areata. Some clones in this sample may be carry-over from other donors' samples. The CDR3 coding sequence is TGTGCCAGCAGCGGGGACATGAACACTGAAGCTTTCTTT. Amino acids: CASSGDMNTEAFF.